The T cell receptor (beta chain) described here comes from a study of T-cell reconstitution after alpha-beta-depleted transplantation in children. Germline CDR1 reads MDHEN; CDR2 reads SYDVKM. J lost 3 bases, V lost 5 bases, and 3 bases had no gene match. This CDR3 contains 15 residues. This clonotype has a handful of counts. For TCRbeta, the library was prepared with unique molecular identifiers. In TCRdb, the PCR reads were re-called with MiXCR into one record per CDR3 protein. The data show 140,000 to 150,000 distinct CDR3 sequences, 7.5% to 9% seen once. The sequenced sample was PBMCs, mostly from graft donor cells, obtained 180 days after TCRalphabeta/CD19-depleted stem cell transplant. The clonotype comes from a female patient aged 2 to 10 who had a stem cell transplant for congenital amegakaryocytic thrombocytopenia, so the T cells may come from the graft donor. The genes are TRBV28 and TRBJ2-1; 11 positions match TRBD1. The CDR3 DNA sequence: TGTGCCAGCAGTGAGGGACAGGGGGTCTACAATGAGCAGTTCTTC. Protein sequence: CASSEGQGVYNEQFF.